This T cell receptor (beta chain) comes out of a study of blood T cells in healthy people across ages. This clonotype was seen ten or more times. Looked up from germline, CDR1 is SGHDT and CDR2 is YYEEEE. The CDR3 is made up of 16 amino acids. V lost 1 base, J lost 4 bases, and 17 bases lay in between. Combining a sample-barcoded 5' primer with a J-beta primer mix, a second PCR ran for about 7 to 12 cycles. Tags on each cDNA molecule came from a template-switch adaptor with 12 random nucleotides. At least 2.5 million CDR3-containing paired-end reads were obtained per sample. TCRdb re-derived calls from the 5' RACE reads in MiXCR, one entry per CDR3 protein. The table records around 900,000 distinct CDR3 sequences, 25% to 30% of them present only once.

This clonotype originated in an elderly woman in good health. The sequencing input was blood. The rearrangement uses TRBV5-6 and TRBJ1-2, with unresolved D. The CDR3 DNA sequence: TGTGCCAGCAGCTTGTTAATGGTGGAGTTGAGCTATGGCTACACCTTC. Translating it yields CASSLLMVELSYGYTF.